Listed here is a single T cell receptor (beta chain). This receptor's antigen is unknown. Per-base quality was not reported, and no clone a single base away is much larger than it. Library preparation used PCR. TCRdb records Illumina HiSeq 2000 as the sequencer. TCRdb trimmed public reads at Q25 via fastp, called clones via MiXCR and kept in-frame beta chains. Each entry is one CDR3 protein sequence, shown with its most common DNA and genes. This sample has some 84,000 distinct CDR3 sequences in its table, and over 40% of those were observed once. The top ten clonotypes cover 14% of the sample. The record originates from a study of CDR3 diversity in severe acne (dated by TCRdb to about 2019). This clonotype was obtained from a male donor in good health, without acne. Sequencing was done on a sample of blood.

DNA sequence: TGTGCCACCAACGGGGGAGCCGGGGAGACCCAGTACTTC. The translation is CATNGGAGETQYF. This sequence uses TRBV2 and TRBJ2-5, with TRBD2 tentatively as D gene (6 bases match). V and J lose 10 bases and 5 bases, and a span of 17 bases separates them. Spanning cysteine to phenylalanine, the CDR3 consists of 13 amino acids. The CDR3 DNA has 39 bases and is translated from base 1. CDR1 and CDR2 were assigned from the germline V gene as SNHLY and FYNNEI.